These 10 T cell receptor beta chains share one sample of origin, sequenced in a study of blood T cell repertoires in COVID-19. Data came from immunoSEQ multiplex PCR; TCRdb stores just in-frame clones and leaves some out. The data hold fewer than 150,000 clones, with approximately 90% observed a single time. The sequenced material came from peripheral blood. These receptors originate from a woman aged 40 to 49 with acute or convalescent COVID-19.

The CDR3 region has the DNA TGTGCCAGCAGCGTGGCTAGCGATTACAATGAGCAGTTCTTC. Translated: CASSVASDYNEQFF. The chain recombines TRBV9 with TRBJ2-1, with D maybe TRBD2 (6 bases). CDR1 is SGDLS and CDR2 is YYNGEE in the germline V gene. Trimming removed 2 bases from V and 4 bases from J, with 10 bases in between. CDR3 length: 14 amino acids.

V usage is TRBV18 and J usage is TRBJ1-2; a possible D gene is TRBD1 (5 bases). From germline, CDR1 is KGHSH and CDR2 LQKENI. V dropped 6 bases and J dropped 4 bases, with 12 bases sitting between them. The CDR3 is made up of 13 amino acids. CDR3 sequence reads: CASSLGGTYGYTF. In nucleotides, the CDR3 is TGTGCCAGCTCCCTGGGGGGTACCTATGGCTACACCTTC.

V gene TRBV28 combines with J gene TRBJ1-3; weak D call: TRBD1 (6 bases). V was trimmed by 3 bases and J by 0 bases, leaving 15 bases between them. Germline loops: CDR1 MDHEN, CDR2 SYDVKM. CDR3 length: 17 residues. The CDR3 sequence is CASSFGGGLYSGNTIYF. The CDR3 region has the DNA TGTGCCAGCAGTTTCGGGGGGGGCCTTTACTCTGGAAACACCATATATTTT.

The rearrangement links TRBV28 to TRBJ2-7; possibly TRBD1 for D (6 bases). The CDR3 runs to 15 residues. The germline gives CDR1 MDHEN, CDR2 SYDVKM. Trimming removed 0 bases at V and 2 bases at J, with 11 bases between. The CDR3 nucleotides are TGTGCCAGCAGTTTATGGGGGGCGCGAACCTACGAGCAGTACTTC. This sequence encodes CASSLWGARTYEQYF.

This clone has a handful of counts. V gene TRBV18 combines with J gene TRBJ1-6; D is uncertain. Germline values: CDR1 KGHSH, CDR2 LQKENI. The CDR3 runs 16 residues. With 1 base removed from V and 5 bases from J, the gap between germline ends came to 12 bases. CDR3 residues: CASSPRSLTHNSPLHF. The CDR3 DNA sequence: TGTGCCAGCTCACCACGGAGCTTAACCCATAATTCACCCCTCCACTTT.

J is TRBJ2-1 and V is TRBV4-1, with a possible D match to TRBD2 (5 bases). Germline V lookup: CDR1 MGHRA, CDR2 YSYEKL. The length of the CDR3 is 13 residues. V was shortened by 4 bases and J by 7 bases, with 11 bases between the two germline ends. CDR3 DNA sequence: TGCGCCAGCAGCCGAGTTCAGCGGAATGAGCAGTTCTTC. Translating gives CASSRVQRNEQFF.

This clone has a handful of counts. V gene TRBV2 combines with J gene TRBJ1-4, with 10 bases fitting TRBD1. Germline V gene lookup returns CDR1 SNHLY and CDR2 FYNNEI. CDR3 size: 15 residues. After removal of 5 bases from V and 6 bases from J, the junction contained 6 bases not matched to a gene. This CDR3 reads CASSSTGTGDEKLFF. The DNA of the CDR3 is TGTGCCAGCAGTTCAACCGGGACAGGGGATGAAAAACTGTTTTTT.

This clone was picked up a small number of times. The CDR3 spells CASSQGHRINQPQHF. The DNA of the CDR3 is TGTGCCAGCAGCCAAGGGCACCGAATCAATCAGCCCCAGCATTTT. The chain combines TRBV3-1 (or the pseudogene TRBV3-2) with TRBJ1-5; D gene unclear. CDR3 length equals 15 residues. The ends were cut back, 1 base at V and 3 bases at J, with 10 bases in the middle. CDR1 and CDR2 from the germline V gene are LGHDT and YNNKEL (reference sequence).

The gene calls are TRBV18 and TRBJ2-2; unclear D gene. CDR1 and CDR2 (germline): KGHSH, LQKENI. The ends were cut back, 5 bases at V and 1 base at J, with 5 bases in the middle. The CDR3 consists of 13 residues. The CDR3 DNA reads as TGTGCCAGCTCAAACATGAACACCGGGGAGCTGTTTTTT. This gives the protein CASSNMNTGELFF.

CDR3 DNA sequence: TGTGCCAGCAGCTCGACAGGGGGCGCTTCTGGCTACACCTTC. Protein product: CASSSTGGASGYTF. The chain carries TRBV5-4 and TRBJ1-2, with TRBD1 matching 10 bases. Losses at the gene ends were 3 bases for V and 7 bases for J; bases not matched to a gene: 6. The CDR3 has 14 amino acids. Germline V lookup: CDR1 SGHNT, CDR2 YYREEE (reference sequence).